The 14 T cell receptor beta chains presented below share a single source sample, sequenced in a study of vaccination effects on CD4 cells after COVID-19. TCRdb keeps only in-frame clones here, not all; method: immunoSEQ multiplex PCR. The data contain roughly 24,000 clones, 65% to 80% of them singletons. These TCRs are of unknown antigen specificity. Expansion of antigen-specific CD4+ T cells with viral peptide pools was carried out by the ViraFEST assay before sequencing. Subsequent to 10 days of culture, CD4+ T cells were isolated. Either the BNT162b2 or mRNA-1273 vaccine was given to participants in two doses. Sequences were derived from CD4+ T cells from PBMCs cultured with HCoV-NL63 spike peptides, sampled after COVID-19 vaccination. Every receptor here comes from a human donor who received a COVID-19 vaccine.

This clone came up a few times. The chain is built from TRBV11-2 and TRBJ1-3, with no clear D. Germline lookup yields CDR1 SGHAT and CDR2 FQNNGV. This CDR3 region has 15 residues. V lost 0 bases and J 4 bases, leaving 10 bases between the germline ends. The CDR3 sequence: CASSLDPGPGNTIYF. Written as DNA, the CDR3 is TGTGCCAGCAGCTTAGATCCGGGCCCCGGAAACACCATATATTTT.

This clone was picked up a small number of times. The chain couples TRBV27 to TRBJ1-4, with a possible D match to TRBD1 (6 bases). V was cut by 7 bases and J by 6 bases, with 15 bases left in between. This CDR3 region has 14 residues. Germline V gene lookup returns CDR1 MNHEY and CDR2 SMNVEV (reference sequence). CDR3 sequence reads: CASNSQGPYEKLFF. CDR3 in DNA: TGTGCCAGCAACTCACAGGGTCCGTATGAAAAACTGTTTTTT.

V usage is TRBV11-2 and J usage is TRBJ1-5; 11 positions match TRBD1. In germline, CDR1 is SGHAT, CDR2 FQNNGV. V dropped 5 bases and J dropped 6; count of bases not matched to a gene: 6. The length of the CDR3 is 15 residues. The CDR3 region is CASSAGTGGPQPQHF. CDR3 nucleotides: TGTGCCAGCAGCGCTGGGACAGGGGGACCTCAGCCCCAGCATTTT.

This chain uses TRBV6-5 with TRBJ2-1; TRBD2 matches 7 bases. The CDR3 extends over 15 amino acids. The V gene's germline CDR1 is MNHEY and CDR2 SVGAGI. J was trimmed by 3 bases and V by 6 bases; bases with no gene match: 8. The DNA of the CDR3 is TGTGCCAGCAGCCTAAACCCGGGGGGCTACAATGAGCAGTTCTTC. It is translated as CASSLNPGGYNEQFF.

In its sample, this clone is medium-sized. The chain links TRBV6-5 to TRBJ2-7; D remains ambiguous. Between the trimmed V and J ends, which lost 0 bases and 0 bases, there was a span of 9 bases. The CDR3 runs to 15 residues. Germline V gene data show CDR1 as MNHEY and CDR2 as SVGAGI. CDR3 nucleotides: TGTGCCAGCAGTTACTCCTCCGTCCTCTCCTACGAGCAGTACTTC. Protein: CASSYSSVLSYEQYF.

The rearrangement links TRBV3-1 (or the pseudogene TRBV3-2) to TRBJ1-4, with D unclear. Germline values: CDR1 LGHDT, CDR2 YNNKEL (reference sequence). The length of the CDR3 is 14 residues. Trimming took off 2 bases at V and 5 bases at J, with 9 bases between the two ends. As DNA, the CDR3 is TGTGCCAGCAGCCAATCCGGGTCGAATGAAAAACTGTTTTTT. This gives the protein CASSQSGSNEKLFF.

The chain carries TRBV6-5 and TRBJ2-2; 8 nucleotides match TRBD2. This CDR3 has 14 residues. Germline CDR1 reads MNHEY; CDR2 reads SVGAGI. J gave up 6 bases and V 7 bases, and 7 bases lay outside the gene matches. CDR3 sequence: CASNGVAGSGELFF. DNA for the CDR3: TGTGCCAGCAACGGAGTAGCGGGATCCGGGGAGCTGTTTTTT.

This clone occurred a few times. The V gene is TRBV5-5, the J gene TRBJ1-2; a possible D gene is TRBD1 (6 bases). CDR1 SGHKS and CDR2 YYEKEE come from the germline V gene (reference sequence). This CDR3 has 14 amino acids. V was trimmed by 0 bases and J by 8 bases, leaving 14 bases between them. The CDR3 DNA follows: TGTGCCAGCAGCTTGGACATCCAGGGGTCCGGCTACACCTTC. It encodes CASSLDIQGSGYTF.

This chain joins TRBV19 and TRBJ2-2, with TRBD1 identical over 9 bases. With 5 bases clipped from V and 4 bases from J, the junction kept 5 bases outside the gene matches. Germline values: CDR1 LNHDA, CDR2 SQIVND (reference sequence). This CDR3 is built from 15 residues. The CDR3 nucleotides read TGTGCCAGTAGTCCCGGACAGGGGATCACCGGGGAGCTGTTTTTT. As protein: CASSPGQGITGELFF.

This rearrangement joins TRBV7-8 to TRBJ1-1; TRBD1 agrees at 7 bases. This CDR3 has 15 residues. Germline CDR1 and CDR2: SGHVS and FQNEAQ. After removal of 2 bases from V and 2 bases from J, the junction contained 5 bases not matched to a gene. CDR3 in DNA: TGTGCCAGCAGCTTACTCCCAGGGGGTAACACTGAAGCTTTCTTT. Its protein is CASSLLPGGNTEAFF.

The chain joins TRBV2 to TRBJ1-2, with D possibly being TRBD1 (5 bases). Germline loops: CDR1 SNHLY, CDR2 FYNNEI. Trimming took 3 bases from V and 7 from J, leaving 12 bases between them. This CDR3 contains 13 residues. CDR3 in DNA: TGTGCCAGCAGTGAGGGACTAATGGGTGGCTACACCTTC. Translation gives CASSEGLMGGYTF. Full variable domain (missing parts from reference TRBV2 and TRBJ1-2): EPEVTQTPSHQVTQMGQEVILRCVPISNHLYFYWYRQILGQKVEFLVSFYNNEISEKSEIFDDQFSVERPDGSNFTLKIRSTKLEDSAMYFCASSEGLMGGYTFGSGTRLTVV.

The chain joins TRBV7-9 to TRBJ1-1; TRBD1 is a possible D gene (6 bases). V shed 5 bases and J shed 4 bases, with 14 bases lying between them. Germline lookup yields CDR1 SEHNR and CDR2 FQNEAQ (reference sequence). The CDR3 has 14 amino acids. The CDR3 region is CASSPTPRGTEAFF. CDR3 sequence (DNA): TGTGCCAGCAGCCCCACCCCCAGGGGCACTGAAGCTTTCTTT. The full variable domain, in which reference TRBV7-9 and TRBJ1-1 provide the parts outside the CDR3, is DTGVSQNPRHKITKRGQNVTFRCDPISEHNRLYWYRQTLGQGPEFLTYFQNEAQLEKSRLLSDRFSAERPKGSFSTLEIQRTEQGDSAMYLCASSPTPRGTEAFFGQGTRLTVV.

This clone was counted a single time. The chain couples TRBV25-1 to TRBJ2-7; unclear D gene. CDR1 MGHDK and CDR2 SYGVNS come from the germline V gene. The length of the CDR3 is 15 residues. The V end lost 4 bases, the J end lost 0 bases, and 13 bases lay between the germline ends. CDR3 bases: TGTGCCAGCAGTGCCCCCGTCGACGGCTCCTACGAGCAGTACTTC. Translated: CASSAPVDGSYEQYF.

This chain connects TRBV3-1 (or the pseudogene TRBV3-2) to TRBJ1-2; a weak D match, TRBD1 (6 bases). The CDR3 loop spans 16 amino acids. Trimming took off 1 base at V and 4 bases at J, with 16 bases between the two ends. Germline CDR1 reads LGHDT; CDR2 reads YNNKEL (reference sequence). The CDR3 nucleotides are TGTGCCAGCAGCCAAGCCTCGGGGGCGGCACTCTATGGCTACACCTTC. It encodes CASSQASGAALYGYTF.